This T cell receptor beta chain is from a study of blood T cell repertoires in COVID-19. Study information: The United States, Italy and Spain provided the acute and convalescent COVID-19 samples. Sample material is recorded as cDNA or gDNA derived from T cells, B-cell-depleted T cells, or PBMCs.

Participant-given clinical history determined each cohort assignment. Data came from immunoSEQ multiplex PCR; TCRdb stores just in-frame clones and leaves some out. Of fewer than 350,000 clones detected, just over 90% appear once; the ten largest clones hold roughly 2.1%. The clonotype originates from a woman in her thirties or forties with acute COVID-19. The sample was PBMCs or T cells enriched from blood (not recorded which).

The CDR3 protein is CASSPGGGTQSGYTF. In nucleotides, the CDR3 is TGTGCCAGCAGCCCAGGGGGCGGAACCCAATCGGGCTACACCTTC. The chain uses TRBV7-9 and TRBJ1-2; 8 bases fit TRBD1. V shed 5 bases, J shed 8 bases, and the junction held 13 bases outside the gene matches. The CDR3 extends over 15 amino acids. Germline V lookup: CDR1 SEHNR, CDR2 FQNEAQ (reference sequence).